The rows below give T cell receptor beta chains drawn from one sample of a study of blood T cells in healthy people across ages. MiXCR, run by TCRdb on the 5' RACE reads, gives a single entry per CDR3 protein. The sample records roughly 900,000 distinct CDR3 sequences, more than 25% being singletons. Sequencing was done on a sample of blood. These TCRs come from a woman aged 80 or older in good health. Both conserved end residues are part of each CDR3. The order of the fields is J gene, D gene, clone size, V gene, CDR3 DNA, CDR3 protein. The D gene is left open where the match is weak. For some rows the clone size is stated as once, few or many, or as a class when expanded; others skip it.

>TRBJ1-1|NA|many|TRBV11-3
TGTGCCAGCAGCGCCCTGGGGGGATACACTGAAGCTTTCTTT
CASSALGGYTEAFF
>TRBJ2-5|NA|many|TRBV2
TGTGCCAGCAGTGAACTTGACCCAAAGGGGGAGACCCAGTACTTC
CASSELDPKGETQYF
>TRBJ2-7|NA|many|TRBV3-1
TGTGCCAGCAGCCGAGGAGGGAGCGAGCAGTACTTC
CASSRGGSEQYF
>TRBJ2-1|TRBD2|few|TRBV9
TGTGCCAGCAGCGCGGGGGGGACTTACAATGAGCAGTTCTTC
CASSAGGTYNEQFF
>TRBJ2-7|NA|many|TRBV7-9
TGTGCCAGCAGCTTATGGGACGGAATATACGAGCAGTACTTC
CASSLWDGIYEQYF
>TRBJ2-1|NA|NA|TRBV7-8
TGTGCCAGCAGCTTAGCCTCCGGGGCAGGGGCTTTCTACAATGAGCAGTTCTTC
CASSLASGAGAFYNEQFF
>TRBJ2-3|TRBD2|many|TRBV4-3
TGCGCCAGCAGCCAAGGAGGATCTAGCGGGAAAGATACGCAGTATTTT
CASSQGGSSGKDTQYF
>TRBJ1-4|NA|many|TRBV7-2
TGTGCCAGCAGCTTTCGCGGGTTTAATGAAGAACTGTTTTTT
CASSFRGFNEELFF
>TRBJ2-3|NA|many|TRBV20-1
TGCAGTGCTAGTTCGGCGCATAACACAGATACGCAGTATTTT
CSASSAHNTDTQYF
>TRBJ1-2|NA|NA|TRBV14
TGTGCCAGCAGCCCCTCTCCTCTCGTCTATGGCTACACCTTC
CASSPSPLVYGYTF
>TRBJ2-7|NA|few|TRBV20-1
TGCGGTGCTAGCGAAGTCAGGGGCCGTTTTGAGCAGTACTTC
CGASEVRGRFEQYF
>TRBJ2-3|NA|NA|TRBV18
TGTGCCAGCTCAAAGCAGAGGACCACGACAGATACGCAGTATTTT
CASSKQRTTTDTQYF
>TRBJ1-1|TRBD1|many|TRBV25-1
TGTGCCAGCAGTGAGTCTGACAGGGTGAACACTGAAGCTTTCTTT
CASSESDRVNTEAFF
>TRBJ2-1|NA|many|TRBV7-8
TGTGCCAGCAGCCCCCAAAACAGGGGGGGAAATGAGCAGTTCTTC
CASSPQNRGGNEQFF
>TRBJ2-2|TRBD2|NA|TRBV3-1
TGTGCCAGCGGTGACGGGGGGGCGAGGACCGAGGAGCTGTTTTTT
CASGDGGARTEELFF
>TRBJ2-3|TRBD2|many|TRBV4-3
TGCGCCAGCAGCCAAGTCTACGGTCTAGCGGGGGGGCGTGGCACAGATACGCAGTATTTT
CASSQVYGLAGGRGTDTQYF
>TRBJ2-2|TRBD2|NA|TRBV5-1
TGCGCCAGCAGCTTGATGGCTAGCGGGGGGGCGTTCTGGTCCGGGGAGCGGTTTTTT
CASSLMASGGAFWSGERFF
>TRBJ1-4|TRBD1|few|TRBV15
TGTGCCACCAGCACAGACAGGGGCCTTAATGAAAAACTGTTTTTT
CATSTDRGLNEKLFF
>TRBJ2-7|TRBD1|many|TRBV20-1
TGCAGTGCTAGGGCCGGGACAGGGGCTTCCCCCTACGAGCAGTACTTC
CSARAGTGASPYEQYF
>TRBJ2-4|NA|few|TRBV24-1
TGTGCCACCAGTGATCCAGGTTCCCCCGGGGGAATTCAGTACTTC
CATSDPGSPGGIQYF
>TRBJ2-1|TRBD2|NA|TRBV9
TGTGCCAGCAGCTTCTCCGGGACTAGCGGGAGAGATGAGCAGTTCTTC
CASSFSGTSGRDEQFF
>TRBJ2-5|NA|many|TRBV15
TGTGCCACCAGCCCTTCAGGGCAGGGTGGAGTCCAAGAGACCCAGTACTTC
CATSPSGQGGVQETQYF
>TRBJ2-1|TRBD1|many|TRBV2
TGTGCCAGCAGTGAATGGGGCAGGGGGACGCCCAATGAGCAGTTCTTC
CASSEWGRGTPNEQFF
>TRBJ2-5|NA|NA|TRBV7-2
TGCGCCAGCAGTTCATTCTGGGACTACCAAGAGACCCAGTACTTC
CASSSFWDYQETQYF
>TRBJ1-2|NA|NA|TRBV6-1
TGTGCCAGCAGTGTGTATCAGGGGAACTATGGCTACACCTTC
CASSVYQGNYGYTF
>TRBJ1-1|NA|NA|TRBV30
TGTGCCTGGAACCCACGGGGTCTGGACACTGAAGCTTTCTTT
CAWNPRGLDTEAFF
>TRBJ1-1|NA|NA|TRBV14
TGTGCCAGCAGCCAAGATCTGCCGACCTCTGAAGCTTTCTTT
CASSQDLPTSEAFF
>TRBJ1-4|NA|NA|TRBV7-2
TGTGCCAGCAGGCGGCGTGCCCAGGGCGGGGAAAAACTGTTTTTT
CASRRRAQGGEKLFF
>TRBJ2-5|NA|many|TRBV11-1
TGTGCCAGCAGCCACGGGCAGGGATGTAATGGGGGTTCACAAGAGACCCAGTACTTC
CASSHGQGCNGGSQETQYF
>TRBJ2-3|NA|NA|TRBV27
TGTGCCAGCAGATCTCCTACTAGTTCGACAGATACGCAGTATTTT
CASRSPTSSTDTQYF
>TRBJ1-6|NA|few|TRBV6-1
TGTGCCAGCACCCGGCAGGAGGAGACCAATTCACCCCTCCACTTT
CASTRQEETNSPLHF
>TRBJ2-5|NA|few|TRBV6-6
TGTGCCAGCTCTGAACCGGGATTTCAAGAGACCCAGTACTTC
CASSEPGFQETQYF
>TRBJ2-7|TRBD2|NA|TRBV28
TGTGCCAGCAGTTCCCCCGGGACTAGCGATCCGACTGGGCTAGCCTACGAGCAGTACTTC
CASSSPGTSDPTGLAYEQYF
>TRBJ2-3|TRBD2|NA|TRBV20-1
TGCAGTGCTAGAAAATTTTCTAGCGGGATGCTGAATACGCAGTATTTT
CSARKFSSGMLNTQYF
>TRBJ2-5|NA|many|TRBV6-2/TRBV6-3
TGTGCCAGCAGGACCCTCGCGGAGACCCAGTACTTC
CASRTLAETQYF
>TRBJ2-4|NA|NA|TRBV2
TGTGCCAGCAGGGGGACACGGGCCAAAAACATTCAGTACTTC
CASRGTRAKNIQYF
>TRBJ1-2|NA|many|TRBV2
TGTGCCAGCAGTGTGAACTCCTACTTTAACTATGGCTACACCTTC
CASSVNSYFNYGYTF
>TRBJ2-7|TRBD1|few|TRBV6-5
TGTGCCAGCAGTTATCGGGGACAGGGAACCACGAGTGAGCAGTACTTC
CASSYRGQGTTSEQYF
>TRBJ2-7|TRBD1|once|TRBV7-2
TGTGCCGGCAGCACGGGACAGGGACGGCCTCCAAGAGCCTACGAGCAGTACTTC
CAGSTGQGRPPRAYEQYF
>TRBJ1-1|NA|NA|TRBV6-6
TGTGCCAGCCGAAAAGAGATGGGTGCTTTCTTT
CASRKEMGAFF
>TRBJ2-7|NA|few|TRBV6-6
TGTGCCGGCAGTATCAGACAGCTCTACGAGCAGTACTTC
CAGSIRQLYEQYF
>TRBJ2-6|NA|few|TRBV14
TGTGCCAGCAGCCGTAGATTTTCCGCAGGGACGGGGGCCAACGTCCTGACTTTC
CASSRRFSAGTGANVLTF
>TRBJ1-5|TRBD1|NA|TRBV7-2
TGTGCCAGCAGCACAAACGGACAGGGAGCTTATCAGCCCCAGCATTTT
CASSTNGQGAYQPQHF
>TRBJ2-2|TRBD2|NA|TRBV27
TGTGCCAGCAACCTAGCGGGAGGTTCGAACACCGGGGAGCTGTTTTTT
CASNLAGGSNTGELFF
>TRBJ2-3|NA|NA|TRBV21-1
TGTGCCAGCAGGCCCCAGGGGGGACCAGATACGCAGTATTTT
CASRPQGGPDTQYF
>TRBJ1-1|TRBD1|few|TRBV12-3/TRBV12-4
TGTGCCAGCAGTCACTCCGGACAGGGAACGAACACTGAAGCTTTCTTT
CASSHSGQGTNTEAFF
>TRBJ2-5|TRBD1|many|TRBV7-2
TGTGCCAGCAGCTTTGGCACAGGGGCTTATAGGGAGACCCAGTACTTC
CASSFGTGAYRETQYF
>TRBJ2-1|NA|many|TRBV7-9
TGTGCCAGCAGCTTAGGAGGAATGGGGAATGAGCAGTTCTTC
CASSLGGMGNEQFF
>TRBJ1-1|NA|few|TRBV6-6
TGTGCCAGCAGTTACTCCTGGTTGAGTGAAGCTTTCTTT
CASSYSWLSEAFF
>TRBJ2-6|TRBD1|NA|TRBV9
TGTGCCAGCAGAGACGGACAGGGACCGTCTGGGGCCAACGTCCTGACTTTC
CASRDGQGPSGANVLTF
>TRBJ2-2|TRBD1|NA|TRBV10-3
TGTGCCATCAGTGGGACAGGGGCCGGGGAGCTGTTTTTT
CAISGTGAGELFF
>TRBJ2-1|TRBD1|few|TRBV18
TGTGCCAGCTCACCACGACAGGGGACCGCACTTGAGCAGTTCTTC
CASSPRQGTALEQFF
>TRBJ2-7|TRBD2|few|TRBV3-1
TGCGCCAGCAGTCGCAGGACTAGAGATGACAATGAGCAGTACTTC
CASSRRTRDDNEQYF
>TRBJ2-7|NA|NA|TRBV29-1
TGCAGCGTTGTCACTACCTACGAGCAGTACTTC
CSVVTTYEQYF
>TRBJ2-3|TRBD2|NA|TRBV5-1
TGCGCCAGCAGCTCTAGCGGGGGGGCCCTTGGAGATACGCAGTATTTT
CASSSSGGALGDTQYF